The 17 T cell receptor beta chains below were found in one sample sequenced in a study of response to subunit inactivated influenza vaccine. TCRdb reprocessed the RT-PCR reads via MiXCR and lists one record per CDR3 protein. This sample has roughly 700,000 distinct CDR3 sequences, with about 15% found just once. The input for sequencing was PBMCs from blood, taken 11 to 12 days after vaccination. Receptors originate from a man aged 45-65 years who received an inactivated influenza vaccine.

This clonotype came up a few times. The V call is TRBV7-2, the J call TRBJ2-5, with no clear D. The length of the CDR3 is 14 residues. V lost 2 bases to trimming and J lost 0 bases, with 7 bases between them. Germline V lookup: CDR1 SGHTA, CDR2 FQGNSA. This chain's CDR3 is CASSLSQYQETQYF. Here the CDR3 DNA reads TGTGCCAGCAGCTTATCCCAATACCAAGAGACCCAGTACTTC.

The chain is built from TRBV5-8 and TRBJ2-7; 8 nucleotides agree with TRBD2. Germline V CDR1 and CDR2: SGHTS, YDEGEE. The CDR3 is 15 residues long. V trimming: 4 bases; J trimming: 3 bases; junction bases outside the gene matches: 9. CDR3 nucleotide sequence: TGTGCCAGCAGCCCCGGGGGGGGGTTCGTCTACGAGCAGTACTTC. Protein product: CASSPGGGFVYEQYF.

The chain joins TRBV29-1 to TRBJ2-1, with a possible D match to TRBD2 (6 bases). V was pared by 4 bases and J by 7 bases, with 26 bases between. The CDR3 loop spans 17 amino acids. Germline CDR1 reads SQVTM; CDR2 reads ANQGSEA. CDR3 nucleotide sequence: TGCAGCGTTGGAGGTCTGGGGGGTACAGGATTTACAAATGAGCAGTTCTTC. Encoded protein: CSVGGLGGTGFTNEQFF.

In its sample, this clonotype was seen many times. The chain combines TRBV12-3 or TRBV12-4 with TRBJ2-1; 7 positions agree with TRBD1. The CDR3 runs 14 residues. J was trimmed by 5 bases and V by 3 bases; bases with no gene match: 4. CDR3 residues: CASSFTTGNNEQFF. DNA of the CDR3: TGTGCCAGCAGTTTCACGACAGGGAACAATGAGCAGTTCTTC.

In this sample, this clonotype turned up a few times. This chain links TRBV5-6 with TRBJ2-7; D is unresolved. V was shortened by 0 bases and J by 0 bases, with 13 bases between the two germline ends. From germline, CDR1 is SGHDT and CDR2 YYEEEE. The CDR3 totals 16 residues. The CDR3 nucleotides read TGTGCCAGCAGCTTGGATTCGTATGGGTTCTCCTACGAGCAGTACTTC. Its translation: CASSLDSYGFSYEQYF.

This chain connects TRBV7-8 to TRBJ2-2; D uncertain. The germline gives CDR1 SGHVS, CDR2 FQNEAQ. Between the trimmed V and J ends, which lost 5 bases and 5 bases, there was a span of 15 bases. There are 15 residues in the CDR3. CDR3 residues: CASSAPPVPTGELFF. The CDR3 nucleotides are TGTGCCAGCAGCGCACCACCTGTCCCAACCGGGGAGCTGTTTTTT.

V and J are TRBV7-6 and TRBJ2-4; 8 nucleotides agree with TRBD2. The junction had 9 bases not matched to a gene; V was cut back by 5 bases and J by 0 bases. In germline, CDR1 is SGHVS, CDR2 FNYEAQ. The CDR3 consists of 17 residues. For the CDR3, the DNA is TGTGCCAGCAGCCGCCGGGGGGGCCGTTTAGCCAAAAACATTCAGTACTTC. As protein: CASSRRGGRLAKNIQYF.

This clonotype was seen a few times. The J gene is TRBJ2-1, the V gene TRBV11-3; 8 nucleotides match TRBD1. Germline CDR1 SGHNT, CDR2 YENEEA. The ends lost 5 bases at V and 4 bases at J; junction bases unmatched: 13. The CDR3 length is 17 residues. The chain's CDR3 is CASSPGLSTGGYNEQFF. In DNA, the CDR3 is TGTGCCAGCAGCCCTGGTTTGTCCACAGGGGGTTACAATGAGCAGTTCTTC. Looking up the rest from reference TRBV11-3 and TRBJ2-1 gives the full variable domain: EAGVVQSPRYKIIEKKQPVAFWCNPISGHNTLYWYLQNLGQGPELLIRYENEEAVDDSQLPKDRFSAERLKGVDSTLKIQPAELGDSAVYLCASSPGLSTGGYNEQFFGPGTRLTVL.

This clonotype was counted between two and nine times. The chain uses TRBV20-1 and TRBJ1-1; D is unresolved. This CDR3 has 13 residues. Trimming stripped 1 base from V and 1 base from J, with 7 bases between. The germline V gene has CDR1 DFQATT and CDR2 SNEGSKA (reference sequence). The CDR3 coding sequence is TGCAGTGCTAGAGTACAGCAGAACACTGAAGCTTTCTTT. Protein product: CSARVQQNTEAFF.

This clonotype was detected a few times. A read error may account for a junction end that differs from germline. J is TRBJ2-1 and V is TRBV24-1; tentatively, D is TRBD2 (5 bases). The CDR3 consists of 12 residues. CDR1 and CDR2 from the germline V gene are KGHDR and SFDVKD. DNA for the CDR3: TGTGCCAGCAGTGCGGGTAACAATGAGCAGTTCTTC. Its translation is CASSAGNNEQFF.

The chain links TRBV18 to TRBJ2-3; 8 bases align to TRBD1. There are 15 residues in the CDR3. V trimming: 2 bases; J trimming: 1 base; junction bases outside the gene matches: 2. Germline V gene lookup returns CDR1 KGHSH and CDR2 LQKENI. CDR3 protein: CASSPRGQGTDTQYF. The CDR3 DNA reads TGTGCCAGCTCACCAAGGGGACAGGGCACAGATACGCAGTATTTT.

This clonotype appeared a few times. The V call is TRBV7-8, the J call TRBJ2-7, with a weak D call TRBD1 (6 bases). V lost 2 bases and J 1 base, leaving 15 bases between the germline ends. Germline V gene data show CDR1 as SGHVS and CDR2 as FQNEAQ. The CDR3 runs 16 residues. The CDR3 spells CASSLLQGQSSYEQYF. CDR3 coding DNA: TGTGCCAGCAGCTTACTCCAAGGACAGAGTTCCTACGAGCAGTACTTC.

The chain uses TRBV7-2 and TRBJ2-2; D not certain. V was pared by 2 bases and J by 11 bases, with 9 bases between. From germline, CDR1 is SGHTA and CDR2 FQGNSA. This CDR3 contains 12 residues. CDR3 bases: TGTGCCAGCAGCTTACCGGGTCACGAGCTGTTTTTT. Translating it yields CASSLPGHELFF.

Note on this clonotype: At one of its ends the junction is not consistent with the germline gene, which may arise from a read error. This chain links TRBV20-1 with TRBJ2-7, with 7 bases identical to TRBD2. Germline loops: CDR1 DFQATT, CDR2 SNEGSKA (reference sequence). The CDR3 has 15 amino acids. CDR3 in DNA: TGCAGTGCTAGGGATAGCGGGCGCGGCTCCTACGAGCACTACTTC. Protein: CSARDSGRGSYEHYF.

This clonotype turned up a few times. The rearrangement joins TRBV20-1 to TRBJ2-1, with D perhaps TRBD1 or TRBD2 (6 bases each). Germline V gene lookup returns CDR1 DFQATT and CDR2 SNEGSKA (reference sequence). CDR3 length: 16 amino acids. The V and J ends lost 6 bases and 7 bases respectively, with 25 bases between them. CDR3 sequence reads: CSAGILTGPAGNEQFF. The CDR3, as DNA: TGCAGTGCGGGGATCTTGACAGGACCTGCGGGAAATGAGCAGTTCTTC.

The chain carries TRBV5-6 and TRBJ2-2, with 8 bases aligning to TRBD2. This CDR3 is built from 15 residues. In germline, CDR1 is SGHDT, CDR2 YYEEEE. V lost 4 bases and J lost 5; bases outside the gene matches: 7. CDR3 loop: CASSQTGRETGELFF. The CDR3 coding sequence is TGTGCCAGCAGCCAGACCGGGAGGGAGACCGGGGAGCTGTTTTTT.

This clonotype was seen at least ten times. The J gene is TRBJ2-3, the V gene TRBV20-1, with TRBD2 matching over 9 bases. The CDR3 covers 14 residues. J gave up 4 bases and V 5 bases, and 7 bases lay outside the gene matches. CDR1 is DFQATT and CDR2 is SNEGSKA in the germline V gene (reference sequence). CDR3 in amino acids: CSAGSGSSPDTQYF. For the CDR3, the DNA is TGCAGTGCTGGTAGCGGGAGTTCCCCAGATACGCAGTATTTT.